Shown below are 17 T cell receptor beta chains from a single sample sequenced in a study of blood T cell repertoires in COVID-19. The method was immunoSEQ multiplex PCR; TCRdb's version includes in-frame clones alone and lacks a portion of them. The sample holds a few hundred thousand clones; less than 85% are singletons and the top ten take less than 4%. Sequencing was done on a sample of peripheral blood. All receptors come from a woman aged 80 or over with acute or convalescent COVID-19.

The V call is TRBV30, the J call TRBJ1-3; D is unresolved. Trimming took off 7 bases at V and 0 bases at J, with 7 bases between the two ends. The V gene's germline CDR1 is GTSNPN and CDR2 SVGIG (reference sequence). This CDR3 has 12 amino acids. The CDR3 DNA is TGTGCCTTAGAAAACTCTGGAAACACCATATATTTT. It specifies CALENSGNTIYF.

The CDR3 DNA sequence: TGCAGTGCTCGACAGTCCGGGGAGCTGTTTTTT. This encodes CSARQSGELFF. The rearrangement joins TRBV20-1 to TRBJ2-2, with D perhaps matching TRBD1 (5 bases). V lost 5 bases and J 6 bases, leaving 7 bases between the germline ends. The germline gives CDR1 DFQATT, CDR2 SNEGSKA (reference sequence). The CDR3 has 11 residues.

V is TRBV6-5 and J is TRBJ2-1; possibly TRBD1 for D (6 bases). V was cut by 6 bases and J by 8 bases, with 20 bases left in between. This CDR3 comprises 15 residues. In germline, CDR1 is MNHEY, CDR2 SVGAGI. The CDR3 here is CASRDLGAGDHEQFF. CDR3 bases: TGTGCCAGCAGGGACTTGGGGGCAGGGGACCATGAGCAGTTCTTC.

J is TRBJ1-1 and V is TRBV14, with D possibly being TRBD1 (6 bases). Trimming removed 1 base at V and 0 bases at J, with 15 bases between. The germline V gene has CDR1 SGHDN and CDR2 FVKESK. This CDR3 comprises 17 residues. The CDR3 reads CASSQGRTEIMNTEAFF. CDR3 DNA: TGTGCCAGCAGCCAAGGGAGGACAGAGATCATGAACACTGAAGCTTTCTTT.

This clone appeared once. The CDR3 DNA sequence: TGCGCCAGCAGCTTGGAGGGGGCGCAGGTCGAAAAACTGTTTTTT. Translating it yields CASSLEGAQVEKLFF. The chain is built from TRBV5-1 and TRBJ1-4, with 7 bases fitting TRBD1. The CDR3 runs to 15 residues. The V gene end was trimmed by 0 bases and the J gene end by 8 bases; junction bases not matched to a gene: 7. The V gene's germline CDR1 is SGHRS and CDR2 YFSETQ.

This chain joins TRBV19 and TRBJ1-5, with TRBD1 identical over 7 bases. Germline V gene lookup returns CDR1 LNHDA and CDR2 SQIVND (reference sequence). Trimming at V came to 4 bases and at J to 4 bases, leaving 7 bases not matched to a gene. There are 15 residues in the CDR3. The CDR3 DNA follows: TGTGCCAGTAGTAGCCCGGGACAGAAGAATCAGCCCCAGCATTTT. Protein sequence: CASSSPGQKNQPQHF.

This chain connects TRBV14 to TRBJ1-2; D gene uncertain. V was trimmed by 5 bases and J by 2 bases, leaving 9 bases between them. Germline assignment: CDR1 SGHDN and CDR2 FVKESK. CDR3 length: 13 residues. In DNA, the CDR3 is TGTGCCAGCAGCACGGTCCGGAACTATGGCTACACCTTC. Translating it yields CASSTVRNYGYTF.

This chain connects TRBV7-2 to TRBJ1-2; possible D gene TRBD1, 5 bases. The CDR3 runs to 14 residues. Between the trimmed V and J ends, which lost 2 bases and 6 bases, there was a span of 13 bases. CDR1 SGHTA and CDR2 FQGNSA come from the germline V gene. CDR3 sequence (DNA): TGTGCCAGCAGCTTAAAGGGGAGGGAGCATGGCTACACCTTC. This encodes CASSLKGREHGYTF.

The rearrangement joins TRBV30 to TRBJ2-1; 12 bases map to TRBD1. Trimming at V came to 3 bases and at J to 0 bases, leaving 12 bases not matched to a gene. CDR1 is GTSNPN and CDR2 is SVGIG in the germline V gene (reference sequence). The CDR3 is 19 residues long. The CDR3 DNA sequence: TGTGCCTGGAGCCGGACCGGGACAGGGGGCTCCGGCTCCTACAATGAGCAGTTCTTC. Amino acid sequence: CAWSRTGTGGSGSYNEQFF.

The chain joins TRBV5-1 to TRBJ1-1, with 12 bases fitting TRBD1. The CDR3 is 16 amino acids. V was clipped by 4 bases and J by 4 bases; unmatched bases: 8. Germline V gene data show CDR1 as SGHRS and CDR2 as YFSETQ. The CDR3 region is CASSTTPGQGATEAFF. CDR3 bases: TGCGCCAGCAGCACTACACCGGGACAGGGGGCCACTGAAGCTTTCTTT.

The J gene is TRBJ2-7, the V gene TRBV2, with no clear D. The germline gives CDR1 SNHLY, CDR2 FYNNEI. V lost 4 bases and J 4 bases, leaving 11 bases between the germline ends. The CDR3 covers 13 residues. In DNA form, the CDR3 reads TGTGCCAGCAGTGGGGTCGCGGCTTACGAGCAGTACTTC. This codes for CASSGVAAYEQYF.

The chain joins TRBV11-2 to TRBJ2-7; no reliable D call. V lost 4 bases and J 6 bases, leaving 13 bases between the germline ends. The CDR3 has 13 residues. Germline CDR1 is SGHAT and CDR2 is FQNNGV. This chain's CDR3 is CASSSRSHIEQYF. The CDR3, as DNA: TGTGCCAGCAGCTCTAGGAGCCATATCGAGCAGTACTTC.

J is TRBJ2-5 and V is TRBV7-2; 11 bases are a match to TRBD2. The CDR3 length is 16 residues. Germline V gene data show CDR1 as SGHTA and CDR2 as FQGNSA. V lost 1 base, J lost 2 bases, and 3 bases stayed unmatched. CDR3 sequence: CASSLGPSGGQETQYF. DNA of the CDR3: TGTGCCAGCAGCTTAGGTCCTAGCGGGGGGCAAGAGACCCAGTACTTC. Supplemented by reference TRBV7-2 and TRBJ2-5, the full variable domain reads GAGVSQSPSNKVTEKGKDVELRCDPISGHTALYWYRQSLGQGLEFLIYFQGNSAPDKSGLPSDRFSAERTGGSVSTLTIQRTQQEDSAVYLCASSLGPSGGQETQYFGPGTRLLVL.

V usage is TRBV5-1 and J usage is TRBJ1-2; D possibly corresponds to TRBD1 (5 bases). CDR3 length: 16 residues. Trimming took off 0 bases at V and 8 bases at J, with 20 bases between the two ends. The V gene's germline CDR1 is SGHRS and CDR2 YFSETQ. The CDR3 DNA reads TGCGCCAGCAGCTTGGGACAGTTATACAGCCGGGCGGGCTACACCTTC. Translation gives CASSLGQLYSRAGYTF.

The chain uses TRBV2 and TRBJ1-2, with D possibly being TRBD1 (6 bases). The CDR3 totals 14 residues. V was trimmed by 6 bases and J by 5 bases, leaving 16 bases between them. Germline CDR1 and CDR2: SNHLY and FYNNEI. In nucleotides, the CDR3 is TGTGCCAGCAGGACCCAAGGGGGGGCGTATGGCTACACCTTC. This codes for CASRTQGGAYGYTF.

The CDR3 loop is CASSLPASREQYF. CDR3 nucleotide sequence: TGTGCCAGCAGCTTACCCGCGAGTCGGGAGCAGTACTTC. This sequence joins TRBV5-6 and TRBJ2-7; the D is unclear. The CDR3 is 13 amino acids. Germline assignment: CDR1 SGHDT and CDR2 YYEEEE. Trimming shortened V by 2 bases and J by 7 bases, and 13 bases separated the two germline ends.

The chain uses TRBV3-1 (or the pseudogene TRBV3-2) and TRBJ1-2; D may be TRBD1 (6 bases). The CDR3 runs 15 residues. Germline V gene sequence: CDR1 LGHDT, CDR2 YNNKEL (reference sequence). Trimming left V 0 bases short and J 4 bases short, with 12 bases between. The CDR3 here is CASSQDQGGGYGYTF. CDR3 bases: TGTGCCAGCAGCCAAGATCAAGGGGGTGGCTATGGCTACACCTTC.